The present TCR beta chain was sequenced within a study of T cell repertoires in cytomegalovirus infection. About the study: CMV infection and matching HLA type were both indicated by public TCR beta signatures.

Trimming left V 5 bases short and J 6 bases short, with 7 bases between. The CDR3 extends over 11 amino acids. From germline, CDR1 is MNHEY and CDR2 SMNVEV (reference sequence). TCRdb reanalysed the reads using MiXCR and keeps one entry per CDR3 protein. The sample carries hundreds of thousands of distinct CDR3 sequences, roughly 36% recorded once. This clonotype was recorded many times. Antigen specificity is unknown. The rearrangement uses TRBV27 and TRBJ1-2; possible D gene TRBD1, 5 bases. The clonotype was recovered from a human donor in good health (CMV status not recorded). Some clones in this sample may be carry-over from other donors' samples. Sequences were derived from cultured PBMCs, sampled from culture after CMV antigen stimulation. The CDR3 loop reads CASSQGDGYTF. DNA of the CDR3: TGTGCCAGCAGTCAAGGGGATGGCTACACCTTC.